Listed below are T cell receptor beta chains from one sample, sequenced in a study of blood T cells in healthy people across ages. TCRdb recomputed calls from the 5' RACE reads with MiXCR, one row per CDR3 protein. The sample has around 750,000 distinct CDR3 sequences, 53% seen once. The source material was blood. All receptors derive from an elderly man in good health. Both conserved end residues are part of each CDR3. The D gene is left open where the match is weak. Only part of the rows carry a size: once, few, many, or a class if the clone is expanded.

d_call	v_call	j_call	clone_size	cdr3_aa	cdr3_nt
TRBD1	TRBV7-9	TRBJ2-7	-	CASSPGTGIPYEQYF	TGTGCCAGCAGCCCCGGGACAGGGATTCCCTACGAGCAGTACTTC
TRBD1	TRBV20-1	TRBJ1-2	-	CSARTGDPNYGYTF	TGCAGTGCTAGGACAGGGGATCCTAACTATGGCTACACCTTC
TRBD2	TRBV12-5	TRBJ2-4	-	CASGLALPIAGGDENIQYF	TGTGCTAGTGGTTTGGCCCTACCTATAGCGGGGGGTGATGAAAACATTCAGTACTTC
TRBD2	TRBV27	TRBJ2-1	-	CASSFTGGYNEQFF	TGTGCCAGCAGTTTTACGGGAGGGTATAATGAGCAGTTCTTC
-	TRBV4-2	TRBJ2-5	few	CASSQDPSGETQYF	TGTGCCAGCAGCCAAGACCCCAGCGGGGAGACCCAGTACTTC
-	TRBV7-2	TRBJ1-6	few	CASSFGRRSNSPLHF	TGTGCCAGCAGCTTTGGCAGAAGATCTAATTCACCCCTCCACTTT
-	TRBV6-5	TRBJ2-5	-	CASRTRLETQYF	TGTGCCAGCAGGACGCGTTTGGAGACCCAGTACTTC
-	TRBV28	TRBJ2-7	few	CASSLRGISYEQYF	TGTGCCAGCAGTTTACGAGGGATCTCCTACGAGCAGTACTTC
-	TRBV20-1	TRBJ2-5	-	CSAFPPSAGPGETQYF	TGCAGTGCTTTTCCTCCCTCAGCGGGCCCCGGGGAGACCCAGTACTTC
-	TRBV21-1	TRBJ1-6	few	CASSKGEGPSYNSPLHF	TGTGCCAGCAGCAAAGGCGAGGGGCCCTCATATAATTCACCCCTCCACTTT
-	TRBV7-2	TRBJ2-7	few	CASSTTGRGSYEQYF	TGTGCCAGCAGCACCACAGGAAGGGGGTCCTACGAGCAGTACTTC
-	TRBV20-1	TRBJ2-1	few	CSARGLQGGYNEQFF	TGCAGTGCTAGAGGGCTCCAGGGGGGCTACAATGAGCAGTTCTTC
-	TRBV20-1	TRBJ1-5	-	CSAREGRSNQPQHF	TGCAGTGCTAGAGAAGGAAGGAGCAATCAGCCCCAGCATTTT
-	TRBV7-2	TRBJ2-7	-	CASGLLGEQYF	TGTGCCAGCGGCTTATTAGGCGAGCAGTACTTC
TRBD1	TRBV10-3	TRBJ1-2	-	CAIAGTGSGYTF	TGTGCCATCGCCGGGACAGGGAGCGGCTACACCTTC
-	TRBV5-1	TRBJ2-7	few	CASSLVLGGGDYEQYF	TGCGCCAGCAGCTTGGTTTTGGGAGGGGGCGACTACGAGCAGTACTTC
TRBD2	TRBV6-1	TRBJ2-1	few	CASSLLSGGGSYNEQFF	TGTGCCAGCAGCCTACTTAGCGGGGGGGGCTCCTACAATGAGCAGTTCTTC
-	TRBV10-3	TRBJ2-7	-	CAISEARDAGEQYF	TGTGCCATCAGTGAGGCTAGGGATGCGGGCGAGCAGTACTTC